The rows below give T cell receptor beta chains drawn from one sample of a study of blood T cell repertoires in COVID-19. Sequencing was performed with immunoSEQ multiplex PCR; in TCRdb, only in-frame clones are kept and a portion is missing. This table holds more than 200,000 clones, over 80% found once. The sample taken for sequencing was peripheral blood. The source is a woman aged 70-85 years with active or convalescent COVID-19. Both conserved end residues are part of each CDR3. The D gene is left open where the match is weak. Some rows mark clone size as missing; the rest say once, few, many or name a class of expanded clone.

cdr3_nt cdr3_aa d_call v_call clone_size j_call
TGTGCCAGCAGCGTGGGGCAGGGGTCTAATGAAAAACTGTTTTTT CASSVGQGSNEKLFF . TRBV9 . TRBJ1-4
TGTGCCAGCAGCGCAAATGCGGGATACACCGGGGAGCTGTTTTTT CASSANAGYTGELFF . TRBV9 few TRBJ2-2
TGTGCCAGCACCCTGGAGACAGGGGGCCCGGGCGAGCAGTACTTC CASTLETGGPGEQYF TRBD1 TRBV11-1 . TRBJ2-7
TGTGCCAGCAGCGCCCTCCCGGAGGGGAAAGCTTTCTTT CASSALPEGKAFF . TRBV9 . TRBJ1-1
TGTGCCAGTAGTCCCAGGGTGGGGGGAAGCAATCAGCCCCAGCATTTT CASSPRVGGSNQPQHF . TRBV19 . TRBJ1-5
TGTGCCAGCAGTGAAGTGGCCCCGGGTGAAAAACTGTTTTTT CASSEVAPGEKLFF . TRBV2 few TRBJ1-4
TGTGCCAGCAGCCAAGGAGGGGGGGGGAATACGCAGTATTTT CASSQGGGGNTQYF . TRBV3-1/TRBV3-2 . TRBJ2-3
TGTGCCACCAGCAGACCCGGGACAGCCGACTCCTACGAGCAGTACTTC CATSRPGTADSYEQYF TRBD1 TRBV15 . TRBJ2-7
TGTGCCAGCAGCCCCCCCCTGGGACTAGCGGGGGGGGCTGTCGAGACCCAGTACTTC CASSPPLGLAGGAVETQYF TRBD2 TRBV5-4 . TRBJ2-5
TGTGCCAGCAGTTTCGCAGGGGGATTATCTGAAGCTTTCTTT CASSFAGGLSEAFF TRBD1 TRBV27 . TRBJ1-1
TGCGCCAGCAGACTTAGTTCGGGGTCGGACACTGAAGCTTTCTTT CASRLSSGSDTEAFF . TRBV10-1 . TRBJ1-1
TGTGCCAGCAGTTACAGGGACAGGGAGTATCCTACGCAGTATTTT CASSYRDREYPTQYF TRBD1 TRBV6-2/TRBV6-3 . TRBJ2-3
TGTGCCAGCAGCGTCGTCGGGGGAGGGTCCCAAGAGACCCAGTACTTC CASSVVGGGSQETQYF TRBD2 TRBV11-2 once TRBJ2-5
TGTGCCAGCAACCCAGGCATAAAGGCCTACGAGCAGTACTTC CASNPGIKAYEQYF . TRBV28 few TRBJ2-7
TGTGCCAGTAGTACAGCCGGCGCCGGCCGGGGGAGCGAGCAGTACTTC CASSTAGAGRGSEQYF . TRBV19 . TRBJ2-7
TGCGCCAGCAGCCCTACCGCTACTAGCGGGAGTTTGGGGTCCCCCAGTGAGCAGTTCTTC CASSPTATSGSLGSPSEQFF TRBD2 TRBV5-1 . TRBJ2-1
TGTGCCAGTAGCTGGACAGGGGATGGAGAAAAACTGTTTTTT CASSWTGDGEKLFF TRBD1 TRBV19 few TRBJ1-4
TGCGCCAGCAGCTTAGGGGGCTCTGGGGCCAACGTCCTGACTTTC CASSLGGSGANVLTF . TRBV5-1 . TRBJ2-6
TGTGCCAGCAGCCTAACAGCGGGGAACACCGGGGAGCTGTTTTTT CASSLTAGNTGELFF . TRBV5-5 few TRBJ2-2
TGCAGCGCTGCGGGAGAAACCACAGATACGCAGTATTTT CSAAGETTDTQYF TRBD2 TRBV29-1 once TRBJ2-3
TGTGCCTGGAGTAGAGGGGGCGTAACTGAAGCTTTCTTT CAWSRGGVTEAFF TRBD1 TRBV30 . TRBJ1-1
TGTGCCAGCAGTCCCGACAGGAACTATGGCTACACCTTC CASSPDRNYGYTF . TRBV28 . TRBJ1-2
TGCAGCGTTGATTCTAGCACCGCAACAGATACGCAGTATTTT CSVDSSTATDTQYF . TRBV29-1 . TRBJ2-3
TGCGCCAGCAGCGAGGACAGGGTGCGTACCGGGGAGCTGTTTTTT CASSEDRVRTGELFF TRBD1 TRBV5-1 . TRBJ2-2
TGCGCCAGCAGGCCCACCGGGACTAGCGAAGAGACCCAGTACTTC CASRPTGTSEETQYF TRBD2 TRBV5-1 . TRBJ2-5
TGTGCCAGCAGTTTCCCCCGGCTAGCGGGAACGCGGGGCACAGATACGCAGTATTTT CASSFPRLAGTRGTDTQYF TRBD2 TRBV28 . TRBJ2-3
TGTGCCACTGGAGTGGGGAACACTGAAGCTTTCTTT CATGVGNTEAFF . TRBV15 . TRBJ1-1
TGTGCCAGCGGAGAAGTTTACTATGGCTACACCTTC CASGEVYYGYTF . TRBV12-3/TRBV12-4 . TRBJ1-2
TGTGCCAGTAGCTTGAGGTCTCTTGGTGAAAAACTGTTTTTT CASSLRSLGEKLFF . TRBV19 . TRBJ1-4
TGTGCTAGTGGTTTTTTAACAGGGACCCTCAAAATCACCTTC CASGFLTGTLKITF . TRBV12-5 once TRBJ1-2
TGCGCCAGCAGCCAGCCCGGGACAGGAGCTAACTATGGCTACACCTTC CASSQPGTGANYGYTF TRBD1 TRBV4-1 . TRBJ1-2
TGTGCCAGCAGCTTCCGGCTAGTCCCGGATACGCAGTATTTT CASSFRLVPDTQYF . TRBV7-2 . TRBJ2-3
TGTGCCAGCAGCCAAGCGGGGACAGACTACAATGAGCAGTTCTTC CASSQAGTDYNEQFF TRBD1 TRBV4-2 . TRBJ2-1
TGTGCCAGCAGCCAAGATCCGAGTCGAGCCTATGGCTACACCTTC CASSQDPSRAYGYTF . TRBV3-1/TRBV3-2 . TRBJ1-2
TGTGCCAGCAGCTTAGCGGCAGGGGAAACTGAAGCTTTCTTT CASSLAAGETEAFF . TRBV11-2 . TRBJ1-1
TGCGCCAGCAGCTCGCACTTTGACGGGAGTGGCTACACCTTC CASSSHFDGSGYTF . TRBV5-1 . TRBJ1-2